This T cell receptor beta chain derives from a study of T cells in Graves' hyperthyroidism and ophthalmopathy. Study-wide results and limits: In the blood, most expanded thyroid clonotypes above 0.001 appeared as well.

TCR beta CDR3 region amplification was performed from RNA transcripts. Using the HTBI primer set, a first-round RT-PCR was run on the TCR CDR3. MiXCR was run by TCRdb on the multiplex PCR reads, yielding one entry per CDR3 protein. Among hundreds of thousands of distinct CDR3 sequences listed, about two fifths were seen once. This clonotype was picked up a small number of times. Its antigen remains unknown. Thyroid ultrasound and orbital computed tomography, with clinical symptoms and serum thyroxine and TRAb, informed diagnoses. V was shortened by 4 bases and J by 5 bases, with 11 bases between the two germline ends. The CDR3 runs 13 residues. CDR1 and CDR2 (germline): DFQATT, SNEGSKA (reference sequence).

The clonotype comes from a man in his late teens or twenties with Graves' hyperthyroidism. The sample taken for sequencing was blood. V usage is TRBV20-1 and J usage is TRBJ2-2; D not resolved. CDR3 nucleotides: TGCAGTGCTAACGGCCCGAGGACCGGGGAGCTGTTTTTT. This sequence encodes CSANGPRTGELFF.